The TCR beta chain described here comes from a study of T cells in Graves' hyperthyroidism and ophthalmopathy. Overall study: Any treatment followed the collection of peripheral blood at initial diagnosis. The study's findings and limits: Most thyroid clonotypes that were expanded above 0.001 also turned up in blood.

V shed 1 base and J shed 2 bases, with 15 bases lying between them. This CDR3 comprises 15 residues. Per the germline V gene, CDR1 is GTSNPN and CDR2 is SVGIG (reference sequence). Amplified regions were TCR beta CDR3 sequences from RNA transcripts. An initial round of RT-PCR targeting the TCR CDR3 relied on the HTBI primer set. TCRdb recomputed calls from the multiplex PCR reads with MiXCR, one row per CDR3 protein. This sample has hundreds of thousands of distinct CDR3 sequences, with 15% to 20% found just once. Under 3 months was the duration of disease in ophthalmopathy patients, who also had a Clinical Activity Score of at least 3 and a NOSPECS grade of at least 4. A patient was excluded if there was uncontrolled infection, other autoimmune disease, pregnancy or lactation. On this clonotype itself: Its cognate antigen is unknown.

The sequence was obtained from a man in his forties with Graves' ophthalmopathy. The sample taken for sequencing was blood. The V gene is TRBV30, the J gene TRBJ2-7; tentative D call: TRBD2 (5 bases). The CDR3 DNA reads TGTGCCTGGAGTGGGGCGGGTACCAAAGCCTACGAGCAGTACTTC. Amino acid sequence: CAWSGAGTKAYEQYF.